These T cell receptor beta chains were read from a single sample in a study of chemoradiotherapy in HPV16-positive cancers. Clones were sequenced by immunoSEQ multiplex PCR, and TCRdb holds only the in-frame ones, with some missing. There are some 12,000 clones in the sample; 85% to 90% occur only once, and 5% to 7% lies in the top ten. The sequences come from blood, collected from a patient who underwent chemoradiotherapy. Receptors were obtained from a human donor with HPV-associated anogenital cancer. Both conserved end residues are trimmed from each CDR3. Some rows mark clone size as missing; the rest say once, few, many or name a class of expanded clone.

CDR3: ASSDGWASGGTTYEQY
V: TRBV2
J: -
size: -

CDR3: ASSIAGGPNIQY
V: TRBV19
J: TRBJ2-4
size: few

CDR3: ASSVGTLPNYGYT
V: TRBV9
J: TRBJ1-2
size: -

CDR3: ASSLGGLAYEQY
V: TRBV7-8
J: TRBJ2-7
size: -

CDR3: ASSLRGSLF
V: TRBV2
J: TRBJ1-4
size: -

CDR3: ASSLSREGTQY
V: TRBV28
J: TRBJ2-5
size: -

CDR3: ATSRDIAGTANEKLF
V: TRBV15
J: TRBJ1-4
size: -

CDR3: ASSSYGAGPYGYT
V: TRBV11-2
J: TRBJ1-2
size: -

CDR3: ASSPGTEEETQY
V: TRBV18
J: TRBJ2-5
size: -

CDR3: ASSPDGNQPQH
V: TRBV18
J: TRBJ1-5
size: few

CDR3: ASSLGQANTEAF
V: TRBV5-6
J: TRBJ1-1
size: -

CDR3: ASSLSGTNGYT
V: TRBV6-5
J: TRBJ1-2
size: -

CDR3: ASTWGAGTGSYNEQF
V: TRBV2
J: TRBJ2-1
size: once

CDR3: ASSLRTAKETQY
V: TRBV7-9
J: TRBJ2-5
size: once

CDR3: ASSPPPRQGAWGNTIY
V: TRBV7-2
J: TRBJ1-3
size: -

CDR3: ASSDSAVGVNQPQH
V: TRBV6-1
J: TRBJ1-5
size: -

CDR3: ASSLARGVGRVYGYT
V: TRBV5-4
J: TRBJ1-2
size: -

CDR3: ASSPGQGGNIQY
V: TRBV18
J: TRBJ2-4
size: -

CDR3: ASSIAQKETQY
V: TRBV19
J: TRBJ2-5
size: -

CDR3: ASRGKTSDRVNQPQH
V: TRBV2
J: TRBJ1-5
size: -

CDR3: ASSQADVGRRTGELF
V: TRBV14
J: TRBJ2-2
size: few

CDR3: ASSEGQLNSPLH
V: TRBV2
J: TRBJ1-6
size: -

CDR3: ASSPGRGEVGSYT
V: TRBV27
J: TRBJ1-2
size: -

CDR3: ASSLGASLYEQY
V: TRBV5-6
J: TRBJ2-7
size: -

CDR3: ASRDHRTSDDEQY
V: TRBV21-1
J: TRBJ2-7
size: -

CDR3: ASSFDETQY
V: TRBV5-1
J: TRBJ2-5
size: -

CDR3: ASSSIGTGTGYT
V: TRBV5-8
J: TRBJ1-2
size: -

CDR3: ASSLGGTGNMNTEAF
V: TRBV7-9
J: TRBJ1-1
size: -

CDR3: ASSDGTGKELF
V: TRBV5-1
J: TRBJ1-4
size: -

CDR3: ASSPRGPDTQY
V: TRBV7-9
J: TRBJ2-3
size: -

CDR3: ASSVGGVVTEAF
V: TRBV11-3
J: TRBJ1-1
size: -

CDR3: AWSVPSGGRADTQY
V: TRBV30
J: TRBJ2-3
size: -

CDR3: ASSFRGRNTEKLF
V: TRBV28
J: TRBJ1-4
size: -

CDR3: ASSQDRYSMNTEAF
V: TRBV4-1
J: TRBJ1-1
size: -

CDR3: ASSLYRSTEAF
V: TRBV27
J: TRBJ1-1
size: -

CDR3: ASSFRSRNNTQY
V: TRBV12-1
J: TRBJ2-3
size: -

CDR3: ASSLRRETPQH
V: TRBV7-2
J: TRBJ1-5
size: -

CDR3: ASSLWGTRGQEEQY
V: TRBV7-2
J: TRBJ2-7
size: -

CDR3: ASSPPWGRGGYT
V: TRBV9
J: TRBJ1-2
size: -

CDR3: ASSPRTGWNYGYT
V: TRBV5-4
J: TRBJ1-2
size: -

CDR3: ASSDLRASGGNKETQY
V: TRBV2
J: TRBJ2-5
size: -

CDR3: ASSFAERTGKNIQY
V: TRBV5-5
J: TRBJ2-4
size: -

CDR3: ASKSQALAAF
V: TRBV5-8
J: TRBJ1-1
size: once

CDR3: ASSDTLRIDGYT
V: TRBV6-1
J: TRBJ1-2
size: few

CDR3: ATSRESGQGANEQF
V: TRBV15
J: TRBJ2-1
size: -